Listed here are 23 T cell receptor beta chains from one sample, sequenced in a study of T cell repertoires in cytomegalovirus infection. TCRdb independently ran MiXCR on the reads; one entry per CDR3 protein. The sample lists about 240,000 distinct CDR3 sequences, about 12% occurring once. Material: PBMCs. These receptors all come from a human donor in good health (CMV status not recorded). Some clones in this sample may be carry-over from other donors' samples.

This clonotype was seen ten or more times. The gene calls are TRBV7-2 and TRBJ1-2; 7 bases align to TRBD1. The CDR3 contains 14 residues. Germline V gives CDR1 SGHTA, CDR2 FQGNSA. The ends lost 1 base at V and 9 bases at J; junction bases unmatched: 8. CDR3 amino acids: CASSLGGGLMSYTF. The DNA of the CDR3 is TGTGCCAGCAGCTTAGGAGGGGGCCTTATGAGCTACACCTTC.

CDR3 region: CASSLDLGAVDTQYF. The DNA of the CDR3 is TGTGCCAGCAGTTTAGATCTGGGGGCAGTGGATACGCAGTATTTT. This rearrangement joins TRBV12-3 or TRBV12-4 to TRBJ2-3, with a tentative D call TRBD1 (6 bases). The CDR3 is 15 amino acids. V was shortened by 1 base and J by 6 bases, with 14 bases between the two germline ends.

The gene calls are TRBV3-1 and TRBJ2-1; D remains ambiguous. V was pared by 4 bases and J by 0 bases, with 10 bases between. Germline V lookup: CDR1 LGHDT, CDR2 YNNKEL (reference sequence). This CDR3 contains 15 residues. Here the CDR3 reads CASSRAVSSYNEQFF. The CDR3 DNA follows: TGTGCCAGCAGCCGGGCGGTTAGCTCCTACAATGAGCAGTTCTTC.

This clonotype was detected ten times or more. This chain uses TRBV5-4 with TRBJ2-6; D might be TRBD2 (5 bases). CDR3 length equals 16 residues. Germline V CDR1 and CDR2: SGHNT, YYREEE (reference sequence). V dropped 0 bases and J dropped 2 bases, with 9 bases sitting between them. CDR3 sequence (DNA): TGTGCCAGCAGCTTGGGCGGGTCGCCTGGGGCCAACGTCCTGACTTTC. This encodes CASSLGGSPGANVLTF.

This clonotype has only a few counts. The J gene is TRBJ2-7, the V gene TRBV20-1; 10 nucleotides align to TRBD1. The CDR3 covers 14 residues. Germline V lookup: CDR1 DFQATT, CDR2 SNEGSKA (reference sequence). Trimming at V came to 5 bases and at J to 2 bases, leaving 6 bases not matched to a gene. For the CDR3, the DNA is TGCAGTGCTGTGGACAGGGGGAACCCCTACGAGCAGTACTTC. The encoded protein is CSAVDRGNPYEQYF.

This clonotype was seen many times. V and J are TRBV28 and TRBJ1-4, with D hard to call. The V end lost 6 bases, the J end lost 2 bases, and 13 bases lay between the germline ends. There are 15 residues in the CDR3. Germline V CDR1 and CDR2: MDHEN, SYDVKM. CDR3 protein: CASSSRSGTNEKLFF. The CDR3 bases are TGTGCCAGCAGCTCCCGGAGCGGGACTAATGAAAAACTGTTTTTT. The variable domain in full, with the rest retrieved from reference TRBV28 and TRBJ1-4, is DVKVTQSSRYLVKRTGEKVFLECVQDMDHENMFWYRQDPGLGLRLIYFSYDVKMKEKGDIPEGYSVSREKKERFSLILESASTNQTSMYLCASSSRSGTNEKLFFGSGTQLSVL.

This clonotype was seen repeatedly, ten times or more. The CDR3 coding sequence is TGCAGTGCTGTCCGGGACAGGGGGTACGAGCAGTACTTC. Translated, it gives CSAVRDRGYEQYF. V gene TRBV20-1 combines with J gene TRBJ2-7; TRBD1 aligns across 11 bases. After removal of 5 bases from V and 4 bases from J, the junction contained 4 bases not matched to a gene. The germline V gene encodes CDR1 DFQATT and CDR2 SNEGSKA (reference sequence). The CDR3 loop spans 13 amino acids.

The chain employs TRBV29-1 and TRBJ1-1, with D tentatively TRBD1 (5 bases). The CDR3 spans 13 residues. Germline V CDR1 and CDR2: SQVTM, ANQGSEA. V was trimmed by 6 bases and J by 3 bases, leaving 14 bases between them. The CDR3 DNA is TGCAGCGTCCACCACCGGGGGGACACTGAAGCTTTCTTT. Protein sequence: CSVHHRGDTEAFF.

A few counts support this clonotype. The chain combines TRBV3-1 with TRBJ1-4, with D uncertain. The CDR3 is 16 residues long. The V gene lost 0 bases and the J gene lost 0 bases, with 8 bases spanning the gap. Germline loops: CDR1 LGHDT, CDR2 YNNKEL (reference sequence). For the CDR3, the DNA is TGTGCCAGCAGCCAAGAACCCTCATCAACTAATGAAAAACTGTTTTTT. Protein sequence: CASSQEPSSTNEKLFF.

This clonotype has at least ten counts. The gene calls are TRBV7-2 and TRBJ2-1; 8 positions match TRBD1. The trim removed 5 bases at V and 3 bases at J, leaving 6 bases unmatched. The CDR3 runs to 15 residues. Germline loops: CDR1 SGHTA, CDR2 FQGNSA. CDR3 nucleotides: TGTGCCAGCAGCCAGGGGACAGGTAACTACAATGAGCAGTTCTTC. Amino acids: CASSQGTGNYNEQFF.

The V call is TRBV13, the J call TRBJ2-1; 7 positions agree with TRBD1. The CDR3 extends over 12 amino acids. The germline CDR1 and CDR2 sequences are PRHDT and FYEKMQ (reference sequence). J was trimmed by 7 bases and V by 5 bases; bases with no gene match: 2. CDR3 nucleotides: TGTGCCAGCAGCGTGACAGGGAATGAGCAGTTCTTC. This gives the protein CASSVTGNEQFF.

This clonotype has only a few counts. V gene TRBV12-3 or TRBV12-4 combines with J gene TRBJ2-2; D gene unclear. Trimming left V 5 bases short and J 0 bases short, with 13 bases between. The CDR3 runs 16 residues. CDR3 nucleotides: TGTGCCAGCAGTGGGTTTTGGAGCACGAACACCGGGGAGCTGTTTTTT. This translates into CASSGFWSTNTGELFF.

Only a few counts were recorded for this clonotype. The chain recombines TRBV29-1 with TRBJ1-4; D unresolved. CDR1 and CDR2 from the germline V gene are SQVTM and ANQGSEA. Trimming took off 2 bases at V and 8 bases at J, with 12 bases between the two ends. The CDR3 runs 13 residues. Written as DNA, the CDR3 is TGCAGCGTTGAAAGCGGTGTTGGCGAAAAACTGTTTTTT. Translation gives CSVESGVGEKLFF.

This chain joins TRBV11-2 and TRBJ2-2; 8 bases are a match to TRBD2. The CDR3 consists of 15 residues. Germline trimming cut 5 bases from V and 6 bases from J; bases unmatched to any gene: 8. The germline CDR1 and CDR2 sequences are SGHAT and FQNNGV. The CDR3 loop reads CASSPGTRPSGELFF. The DNA for the CDR3 is TGTGCCAGCAGCCCGGGGACTAGGCCATCCGGGGAGCTGTTTTTT. Based on the CDR3 plus reference TRBV11-2 and TRBJ2-2, the full variable domain is EAGVAQSPRYKIIEKRQSVAFWCNPISGHATLYWYQQILGQGPKLLIQFQNNGVVDDSQLPKDRFSAERLKGVDSTLKIQPAKLEDSAVYLCASSPGTRPSGELFFGEGSRLTVL.

This clonotype was observed at least ten times. For the CDR3, the DNA is TGTGCCAGCAGACCGGACGGACGTACTTTAAACTATGGCTACACCTTC. Its protein product is CASRPDGRTLNYGYTF. The genes are TRBV7-3 and TRBJ1-2; unclear D gene. This CDR3 is 16 amino acids long. CDR1 and CDR2 (germline): SGHTA, FQGTGA. Trimming shortened V by 6 bases and J by 2 bases, and 19 bases separated the two germline ends.

This clonotype was picked up many times. V is TRBV5-4 and J is TRBJ2-3; 8 nucleotides match TRBD2. V lost 0 bases to trimming and J lost 0 bases; unmatched junction nucleotides: 3. Per germline, CDR1 SGHNT and CDR2 YYREEE (reference sequence). There are 16 residues in the CDR3. The CDR3 DNA follows: TGTGCCAGCAGCTTGGCCGGGAGGGCAAGCACAGATACGCAGTATTTT. Translated: CASSLAGRASTDTQYF. Complete variable domain (other parts from reference TRBV5-4 and TRBJ2-3): ETGVTQSPTHLIKTRGQQVTLRCSSQSGHNTVSWYQQALGQGPQFIFQYYREEENGRGNFPPRFSGLQFPNYSSELNVNALELDDSALYLCASSLAGRASTDTQYFGPGTRLTVL.

The V and J genes are TRBV4-2 and TRBJ2-7, with 14 bases matching TRBD2. This CDR3 contains 17 residues. The germline CDR1 and CDR2 sequences are LGHNA and YNFKEQ. The J segment lost 5 bases and the V segment lost 1 base, leaving 7 bases of the junction unmatched. Here the CDR3 reads CASSQAPGTSGSHEQYF. DNA of the CDR3: TGTGCCAGCAGCCAAGCCCCCGGGACTAGCGGGAGTCACGAGCAGTACTTC.

There are a few counts of this clonotype. The rearrangement links TRBV20-1 to TRBJ2-5; weak D call: TRBD2 (7 bases). Germline lookup yields CDR1 DFQATT and CDR2 SNEGSKA (reference sequence). The CDR3 has 15 residues. As DNA, the CDR3 is TGCAGCGCAGTTGGTGGGGGGGCTACACAAGAGACCCAGTACTTC. Its protein is CSAVGGGATQETQYF.

There are many counts of this clonotype. This chain uses TRBV7-3 with TRBJ2-7; the D gene could be TRBD1 or TRBD2 (5 bases each). The CDR3 runs to 13 residues. Germline V gene lookup returns CDR1 SGHTA and CDR2 FQGTGA. V was shortened by 2 bases and J by 5 bases, with 10 bases between the two germline ends. The chain's CDR3 is CASSLERGDEQYF. CDR3 coding DNA: TGTGCCAGCAGCTTAGAGAGGGGAGACGAGCAGTACTTC.

There are many counts of this clonotype. The genes are TRBV7-9 and TRBJ1-3; tentatively, D is TRBD1 (5 bases). Germline V gene lookup returns CDR1 SEHNR and CDR2 FQNEAQ (reference sequence). V lost 5 bases and J lost 0, with 14 bases in between. There are 16 residues in the CDR3. The CDR3 region is CASSPQGRDSGNTIYF. The CDR3, as DNA: TGTGCCAGCAGCCCCCAGGGACGGGACTCTGGAAACACCATATATTTT. Full variable domain (outside the CDR3, taken from reference TRBV7-9 and TRBJ1-3): DTGVSQNPRHKITKRGQNVTFRCDPISEHNRLYWYRQTLGQGPEFLTYFQNEAQLEKSRLLSDRFSAERPKGSFSTLEIQRTEQGDSAMYLCASSPQGRDSGNTIYFGEGSWLTVV.

On this clonotype itself: This may arise from a read error, as a much more abundant clone is one base away. It is likely a read error, because the conserved phenylalanine at the end of the CDR3 is missing. This chain uses TRBV27 with TRBJ2-5; D may be TRBD2 (7 bases). V was clipped by 5 bases and J by 4 bases, with 23 bases between them. Germline V lookup: CDR1 MNHEY, CDR2 SMNVEV (reference sequence). The CDR3 is 17 residues long. The CDR3 DNA sequence: TGTGCCAGCAGTCCAACAACTAGCGTAGGGGGGAGAGAGACCCAGTACTTA. Protein product: CASSPTTSVGGRETQYL.

The chain recombines TRBV9 with TRBJ1-2; 9 bases are a match to TRBD1. Germline lookup yields CDR1 SGDLS and CDR2 YYNGEE. The CDR3 is 14 amino acids. V lost 4 bases, J lost 8 bases, and 9 bases stayed unmatched. The CDR3 is CASSLGQGVGGYTF. In nucleotides, the CDR3 is TGTGCCAGCAGCTTGGGACAGGGAGTCGGCGGCTACACCTTC. The full variable domain, completed using reference TRBV9 and TRBJ1-2, is DSGVTQTPKHLITATGQRVTLRCSPRSGDLSVYWYQQSLDQGLQFLIQYYNGEERAKGNILERFSAQQFPDLHSELNLSSLELGDSALYFCASSLGQGVGGYTFGSGTRLTVV.

This clonotype was seen ten or more times. The gene calls are TRBV28 and TRBJ1-2; D is unresolved. The CDR3 totals 13 residues. Germline CDR1 MDHEN, CDR2 SYDVKM. V was shortened by 3 bases and J by 4 bases, with 9 bases between the two germline ends. The CDR3 loop is CASSFGSVYGYTF. The DNA of the CDR3 is TGTGCCAGCAGTTTCGGGAGCGTCTATGGCTACACCTTC.